These T cell receptor beta chains were read from a single sample in a study of T cell responses to AZD1222 COVID-19 vaccine. TCRdb's table, derived via immunoSEQ multiplex PCR, lists solely in-frame clones and lacks some. Of about 94,000 clones detected, 75% to 90% appear once; the ten largest clones hold 4.5% to 5%. Here the sequenced sample was peripheral blood, taken 28 days after the second AZD1222 dose. The receptors here all came from an adult who received the AZD1222 COVID-19 vaccine. The conserved cysteine and the conserved F or W are not part of the CDR3 here. D genes are given only for firm matches.

j_call d_call v_call cdr3_aa
TRBJ1-2 TRBD1 TRBV7-9 ASSYPGGYGYT
TRBJ2-3 NA TRBV6-5 ASRGGGDTQY
TRBJ2-5 NA TRBV5-4 ASSPGFQETQY
TRBJ1-2 TRBD1 TRBV7-2 ASSSRVGGQSYGYT
TRBJ1-1 NA TRBV7-9 ASSLVRVVTEAF
TRBJ1-5 NA TRBV24-1 ATSDSRGGIQPQH
TRBJ1-1 TRBD1 TRBV19 ASIRAGGSYTEAF
TRBJ2-7 NA TRBV19 ASSRAGLMNEQY
TRBJ1-5 TRBD1 TRBV18 ASSPGTGSNQPQH
TRBJ2-1 NA TRBV7-3 ASSLQGFGEQF
TRBJ1-3 NA TRBV6-5 ASSSGGTFSGNTIY
TRBJ2-7 NA TRBV28 ASSLAGQTYEQY
TRBJ1-5 TRBD1 TRBV19 ASSAGQGGTQH
TRBJ1-3 NA TRBV6-5 ASSRKTSGNTIY
TRBJ1-1 NA TRBV5-4 ASSSSEAEAF
TRBJ2-7 NA TRBV6-2/TRBV6-3 ASRPHEAGTNLRSDEQY
TRBJ2-5 NA TRBV10-3 AISVAGQLQETQY
TRBJ1-2 NA TRBV6-1 ASSEPWTNYGYT
TRBJ1-1 NA TRBV28 ASTPGGKSWSEAF
TRBJ2-2 TRBD1 TRBV7-9 ASSYGQATGELF
TRBJ1-4 TRBD1 TRBV10-3 AISEQGANEKLF
TRBJ2-1 TRBD1 TRBV19 ASKRGTGFDEQF
TRBJ2-7 TRBD2 TRBV7-8 ASSWTSGIGYEQY
TRBJ2-7 NA TRBV2 ASSGQPVYEQY
TRBJ2-5 NA TRBV5-1 ASSPGTSTPETQY
TRBJ1-2 NA TRBV15 ATQDRNLGGYT
TRBJ1-1 NA TRBV19 ASSIGGGYTEAF
TRBJ2-1 NA TRBV7-2 ASRPLGLYYNEQF
TRBJ2-7 TRBD2 TRBV2 ASKRDKNSYEQY
TRBJ1-4 NA TRBV7-2 ASSLWVGTNEKLF
TRBJ2-3 TRBD2 TRBV10-3 AISERGSGGGTDTQY
TRBJ2-1 NA TRBV27 ASSPVGDTMRQF
TRBJ2-5 TRBD1 TRBV7-9 ASSWDRVGGETQY
TRBJ1-2 NA TRBV29-1 STAGIGYT
TRBJ1-5 TRBD1 TRBV6-5 ASSSRTGRNQPQH